This entry lists 13 T cell receptor beta chains sequenced from one sample in a study of shared clonotypes between healthy human individuals (dated by TCRdb to 2020 to 2022). The receptor library was made with the immunoSEQ multiplex PCR assay. In TCRdb, the immuneACCESS table is reduced to in-frame sequences with V and J assigned. These tables do not hold every clone; where another copy was compared, an unresolved V gene accounts for under half, and the others remain unexplained. Present in this sample are 490,000 or so clones, around three quarters of which were seen just once. Jointly, the top ten make up 10% to 15% of the sample. The sample was PBMCs. The receptor source for this set is a woman aged 40 to 49 in good health. Some clones in this sample may be carry-over from other donors' samples.

The chain has TRBV7-9 and TRBJ1-2; no reliable D call. This CDR3 is built from 13 residues. The germline V gene encodes CDR1 SEHNR and CDR2 FQNEAQ (reference sequence). Trimming removed 1 base at V and 2 bases at J, with 5 bases between. CDR3 amino acids: CASSLGRNYGYTF. Here the CDR3 DNA reads TGTGCCAGCAGCTTAGGGCGGAACTATGGCTACACCTTC.

The chain recombines TRBV2 with TRBJ1-2; weak D call: TRBD1 (6 bases). V lost 3 bases, J lost 2 bases, and 10 bases lay in between. There are 14 residues in the CDR3. The germline gives CDR1 SNHLY, CDR2 FYNNEI. CDR3 loop: CASSERGINYGYTF. The CDR3 DNA is TGTGCCAGCAGTGAGAGGGGGATCAACTATGGCTACACCTTC.

This clone was observed a few times. V is TRBV4-2 and J is TRBJ2-1; 7 nucleotides align to TRBD2. V was pared by 5 bases and J by 0 bases, with 7 bases of the junction left unmatched. Germline lookup yields CDR1 LGHNA and CDR2 YNFKEQ. The CDR3 sequence is 16 residues long. The CDR3 DNA follows: TGTGCCAGCAGCGGGCGAGGCGGGAGCTCCTACAATGAGCAGTTCTTC. This sequence encodes CASSGRGGSSYNEQFF.

This clone has ten or more counts. The rearrangement links TRBV4-1 to TRBJ2-3; 9 bases align to TRBD1. Germline V CDR1 and CDR2: MGHRA, YSYEKL. The CDR3 length is 14 residues. J was trimmed by 1 base and V by 4 bases; bases with no gene match: 0. CDR3 in amino acids: CASSRDRGTDTQYF. The CDR3, as DNA: TGCGCCAGCAGCCGGGACAGGGGCACAGATACGCAGTATTTT.

This rearrangement joins TRBV6-5 to TRBJ2-3, with D perhaps being TRBD1 or TRBD2 (5 bases each). Trimming stripped 4 bases from V and 4 bases from J, with 6 bases between. Germline loops: CDR1 MNHEY, CDR2 SVGAGI. The CDR3 totals 12 residues. CDR3 sequence: CASSSGPDTQYF. CDR3 nucleotide sequence: TGTGCCAGCAGTTCGGGACCAGATACGCAGTATTTT.

A few counts support this clone. This rearrangement joins TRBV5-1 to TRBJ2-5; 12 bases fit TRBD2. V lost 0 bases and J lost 7; bases outside the gene matches: 4. CDR1 and CDR2 from the germline V gene are SGHRS and YFSETQ. The CDR3 totals 15 residues. Here the CDR3 DNA reads TGCGCCAGCAGCTTGGGACTAGCGGGAGAGGGGACCCAGTACTTC. This codes for CASSLGLAGEGTQYF.

The chain carries TRBV29-1 and TRBJ2-5; D is uncertain. Trimming shortened V by 6 bases and J by 0 bases, and 14 bases separated the two germline ends. CDR3 size: 14 residues. Germline V gene data show CDR1 as SQVTM and CDR2 as ANQGSEA. For the CDR3, the DNA is TGCAGCGTCGACGTAGGCGAGTACCAAGAGACCCAGTACTTC. Encoded protein: CSVDVGEYQETQYF.

The V gene is TRBV15, the J gene TRBJ2-7; D unclear. The CDR3 has 13 residues. Per the germline V gene, CDR1 is LNHNV and CDR2 is YYDKDF (reference sequence). The germline V and J ends were trimmed by 0 bases and 2 bases, with 5 bases remaining between them. CDR3 nucleotides: TGTGCCACCAGCAGAGACAGGCCCTACGAGCAGTACTTC. Its protein product is CATSRDRPYEQYF.

The chain couples TRBV6-5 to TRBJ2-5; D call uncertain. Germline CDR1 is MNHEY and CDR2 is SVGAGI. Trimming left V 6 bases short and J 0 bases short, with 5 bases between. This CDR3 spans 12 amino acids. In nucleotides, the CDR3 is TGTGCCAGCAGGGCGTACCAAGAGACCCAGTACTTC. It yields the protein CASRAYQETQYF.

This clone was seen a single time. The CDR3 region is CASSPTGANVLTF. The CDR3 DNA reads TGTGCCAGCTCACCAACCGGGGCCAACGTCCTGACTTTC. The chain joins TRBV18 to TRBJ2-6, with D uncertain. The V gene lost 2 bases and the J gene lost 4 bases, with 3 bases spanning the gap. The germline V gene has CDR1 KGHSH and CDR2 LQKENI. CDR3 length: 13 residues.

CDR3 amino acids: CSVWTSGSYEQYF. The CDR3 coding sequence is TGCAGCGTTTGGACTAGCGGGAGTTATGAGCAGTACTTC. The chain combines TRBV29-1 with TRBJ2-7; the match to TRBD2 covers 13 bases. Germline V gene sequence: CDR1 SQVTM, CDR2 ANQGSEA. The junction had 5 bases not matched to a gene; V was cut back by 5 bases and J by 7 bases. This CDR3 comprises 13 residues.

This sequence joins TRBV28 and TRBJ2-2; unclear D gene. Trimming removed 8 bases at V and 2 bases at J, with 9 bases between. The CDR3 runs 13 residues. Germline assignment: CDR1 MDHEN and CDR2 SYDVKM. This chain's CDR3 is CASLIDNTGELFF. The CDR3 DNA sequence: TGTGCCAGCTTAATAGATAACACCGGGGAGCTGTTTTTT.

This rearrangement joins TRBV6-5 to TRBJ1-2; D is unclear. V lost 2 bases, J lost 5 bases, and 3 bases lay in between. Germline CDR1 and CDR2: MNHEY and SVGAGI. This CDR3 has 11 amino acids. The CDR3 coding sequence is TGTGCCAGCAGTTACACGTATGGCTACACCTTC. Translation: CASSYTYGYTF.